A single sample gave rise to the 11 T cell receptor beta chains below, sequenced in a study of blood T cell repertoires in COVID-19. Method: immunoSEQ multiplex PCR; TCRdb's copy keeps in-frame clones and lacks some. The top ten clones hold 1.9% of a sample with around 300,000 clones, 89% of them seen once. Sequencing was carried out using PBMCs or T cells enriched from blood (not recorded which). These receptors all come from a woman between 55 and 75 years old who had recovered from COVID-19.

This clone was seen a handful of times. CDR3 nucleotides: TGTGCCAGCAGCTTTGGGGTTGGAGGTATAGATACGCAGTATTTT. Encoded protein: CASSFGVGGIDTQYF. The rearrangement links TRBV13 to TRBJ2-3; maybe TRBD2 (5 bases). Germline V lookup: CDR1 PRHDT, CDR2 FYEKMQ (reference sequence). The CDR3 contains 15 residues. V was cut by 3 bases and J by 5 bases, with 15 bases left in between.

In this sample, this clone turned up once. The chain combines TRBV10-1 with TRBJ2-7; D is unresolved. Germline loops: CDR1 WNHNN, CDR2 SYGVQD (reference sequence). V lost 7 bases and J lost 3, with 16 bases in between. The CDR3 loop spans 14 amino acids. The CDR3 DNA reads TGCGCCAGCATTACTCACAAGCGACTCTACGAGCAGTACTTC. It encodes CASITHKRLYEQYF.

The rearrangement joins TRBV19 to TRBJ2-1; no clear D. V gave up 4 bases and J gave up 7 bases, with 17 bases separating them. Germline CDR1 LNHDA, CDR2 SQIVND (reference sequence). The CDR3 contains 15 residues. The CDR3 sequence: CASSRLLAVRNEQFF. The CDR3 region has the DNA TGTGCCAGTAGTAGGCTGTTAGCTGTTCGGAATGAGCAGTTCTTC.

CDR3 protein: CATSDYQTDGYTF. CDR3 bases: TGTGCCACCAGTGATTACCAGACAGATGGCTACACCTTC. The rearrangement joins TRBV24-1 to TRBJ1-2; D is perhaps TRBD1 (5 bases). This CDR3 contains 13 residues. Germline V gene data show CDR1 as KGHDR and CDR2 as SFDVKD. Trimming took 2 bases from V and 6 from J, leaving 9 bases between them.

The V gene is TRBV10-3, the J gene TRBJ2-3, with D possibly TRBD1 on 5 matching bases. V lost 2 bases, J lost 2 bases, and 11 bases lay in between. Germline V lookup: CDR1 ENHRY, CDR2 SYGVKD. The CDR3 contains 15 residues. In nucleotides, the CDR3 is TGTGCCATCAGTGAGCAGGGTGAAGTCACAGATACGCAGTATTTT. It codes for CAISEQGEVTDTQYF.

The chain carries TRBV2 and TRBJ1-2; D call uncertain. The CDR3 totals 13 residues. Deletions cut 4 bases from V and 3 bases from J, with 9 bases between. Germline CDR1 is SNHLY and CDR2 is FYNNEI. The CDR3 here is CASSVHTDYGYTF. DNA for the CDR3: TGTGCCAGCAGTGTTCACACCGACTATGGCTACACCTTC.

The chain has TRBV27 and TRBJ2-1; 8 nucleotides agree with TRBD1. This CDR3 region has 15 residues. Germline V CDR1 and CDR2: MNHEY, SMNVEV (reference sequence). With V trimmed by 0 bases and J by 9 bases, 7 bases remained unmatched. The DNA for the CDR3 is TGTGCCAGCAGTTTATCGGGGACAGGTGGCTTTGAGCAGTTCTTC. Amino acid sequence: CASSLSGTGGFEQFF.

The chain has TRBV7-9 and TRBJ1-1; the D gene is possibly TRBD1 (5 bases). Germline V gives CDR1 SEHNR, CDR2 FQNEAQ (reference sequence). The CDR3 loop spans 15 amino acids. The ends were cut back, 5 bases at V and 1 base at J, with 14 bases in the middle. CDR3 sequence: CASSLQGGRNTEAFF. DNA for the CDR3: TGTGCCAGCAGCCTTCAGGGAGGGAGGAACACTGAAGCTTTCTTT.

The chain has TRBV5-6 and TRBJ1-1, with 7 bases identical to TRBD1. Germline V gene sequence: CDR1 SGHDT, CDR2 YYEEEE. The length of the CDR3 is 14 residues. V trimming: 4 bases; J trimming: 5 bases; junction bases outside the gene matches: 8. The CDR3 loop reads CASSRTTGWTEAFF. In nucleotides, the CDR3 is TGTGCCAGCAGCAGAACGACAGGGTGGACTGAAGCTTTCTTT.

This clone showed up just a few times. The chain has TRBV27 and TRBJ2-7; 7 nucleotides agree with TRBD1. Germline trimming cut 4 bases from V and 1 base from J; bases unmatched to any gene: 10. Germline lookup yields CDR1 MNHEY and CDR2 SMNVEV (reference sequence). The CDR3 runs 16 residues. The CDR3 spells CASSSRQGIISYEQYF. The CDR3 DNA follows: TGTGCCAGCAGTTCCCGACAGGGAATAATTTCCTACGAGCAGTACTTC.

The chain uses TRBV30 and TRBJ2-4; 7 positions match TRBD1. The CDR3 is 16 residues long. The junction had 5 bases not matched to a gene; V was cut back by 0 bases and J by 0 bases. Germline V gene data show CDR1 as GTSNPN and CDR2 as SVGIG (reference sequence). For the CDR3, the DNA is TGTGCCTGGAGTGTTGGGACAGCACTAGCCAAAAACATTCAGTACTTC. This translates into CAWSVGTALAKNIQYF.